This T cell receptor (beta chain) was sequenced for a study of cytomegalovirus exposure and HLA in healthy donors. The study's findings and limits: Most CMV-associated TCR beta chains appeared HLA-restricted in a later analysis.

PCR was performed using 60 Vbeta and 13 Jbeta primers. Data came from immunoSEQ multiplex PCR; TCRdb stores just in-frame clones and leaves some out. The sample holds 150,000 to 200,000 clones, around 75% seen once. Losses at the gene ends were 5 bases for V and 6 bases for J; bases not matched to a gene: 12. Germline CDR1 SGHTA, CDR2 FQGNSA. This CDR3 comprises 15 residues. This clone is a singleton in its sample. No antigen is known for it. This sequence was found in a human donor in good health. Sequencing was carried out using PBMCs. The rearrangement links TRBV7-2 to TRBJ2-5; TRBD2 agrees at 7 bases. For the CDR3, the DNA is TGTGCCAGCAGCGAAAGGAGGACTAGGGTCCAGACCCAGTACTTC. Its translation: CASSERRTRVQTQYF. The full variable domain, completed using reference TRBV7-2 and TRBJ2-5, is GAGVSQSPSNKVTEKGKDVELRCDPISGHTALYWYRQSLGQGLEFLIYFQGNSAPDKSGLPSDRFSAERTGGSVSTLTIQRTQQEDSAVYLCASSERRTRVQTQYFGPGTRLLVL.